The next 20 T cell receptor beta chains were all read from a single sample in a study of early T cells in non-severe SARS-CoV-2 infection. TCRdb recomputed calls from the 5' RACE reads with MiXCR, one row per CDR3 protein. In the table there are over 90,000 distinct CDR3 sequences, over 9.5% of which are singletons. Here the sequenced sample was whole blood, taken at baseline. These receptors came from an adult who was a healthcare worker with PCR-confirmed SARS-CoV-2 infection or an uninfected control (not recorded which).

The V gene is TRBV6-6, the J gene TRBJ2-7, with TRBD2 matching over 7 bases. With 6 bases clipped from V and 2 bases from J, the junction kept 7 bases outside the gene matches. This CDR3 region has 14 residues. The germline V gene has CDR1 MNHNY and CDR2 SVGAGI (reference sequence). CDR3 bases: TGTGCCAGCAGCCGAGGCGGGAGCGCCTACGAGCAGTACTTC. Amino acid sequence: CASSRGGSAYEQYF.

This clonotype has only a few counts. V usage is TRBV14 and J usage is TRBJ2-3; 9 bases are a match to TRBD2. Unmatched junction bases numbered 14, after V lost 4 bases and J lost 6 bases. The CDR3 runs to 17 residues. Germline CDR1 is SGHDN and CDR2 is FVKESK. Here the CDR3 DNA reads TGTGCCAGCAGCCGCCGAGCGGGGGGTGACCGGTTGGATACGCAGTATTTT. Amino acid sequence: CASSRRAGGDRLDTQYF.

V usage is TRBV11-3 and J usage is TRBJ1-3, with D perhaps TRBD1 (6 bases). CDR1 is SGHNT and CDR2 is YENEEA in the germline V gene. There are 14 residues in the CDR3. The germline V and J ends were trimmed by 3 bases and 4 bases, with 10 bases remaining between them. The CDR3, as DNA: TGTGCCAGCAGCTTCAGGGGAGGCGGAAACACCATATATTTT. Its protein product is CASSFRGGGNTIYF. The whole variable domain, filled in from reference TRBV11-3 and TRBJ1-3, reads EAGVVQSPRYKIIEKKQPVAFWCNPISGHNTLYWYLQNLGQGPELLIRYENEEAVDDSQLPKDRFSAERLKGVDSTLKIQPAELGDSAVYLCASSFRGGGNTIYFGEGSWLTVV.

The V and J genes are TRBV7-2 and TRBJ2-1; unclear D gene. CDR3 length: 18 amino acids. CDR1 is SGHTA, CDR2 FQGNSA, per germline. V was clipped by 3 bases and J by 3 bases, with 21 bases between them. The CDR3 sequence is CASSFIRVGTAYYNEQFF. In nucleotides, the CDR3 is TGTGCCAGCAGCTTCATCCGGGTTGGAACAGCCTACTACAATGAGCAGTTCTTC.

Only a few counts were recorded for this clonotype. This chain uses TRBV11-3 with TRBJ1-1; D possibly corresponds to TRBD1 (6 bases). V lost 7 bases to trimming and J lost 4 bases, with 16 bases between them. The CDR3 has 14 amino acids. CDR1 is SGHNT, CDR2 YENEEA, per germline. CDR3 coding DNA: TGTGCCAGCAACACAATTAGGGGGACCACTGAAGCTTTCTTT. This encodes CASNTIRGTTEAFF.

This clonotype was seen a handful of times. V is TRBV6-6 and J is TRBJ1-3; 9 bases agree with TRBD1. V was pared by 2 bases and J by 3 bases, with 8 bases of the junction left unmatched. The germline gives CDR1 MNHNY, CDR2 SVGAGI (reference sequence). CDR3 length: 17 residues. The CDR3 protein is CASSYLPDRGGGNTIYF. CDR3 coding DNA: TGTGCCAGCAGTTACCTACCGGACAGGGGAGGTGGAAACACCATATATTTT.

This clonotype came up many times. This chain links TRBV20-1 with TRBJ1-2; 7 bases match TRBD1. CDR3 length: 13 residues. Trimming removed 3 bases from V and 3 bases from J; junction bases left unmatched: 4. From germline, CDR1 is DFQATT and CDR2 SNEGSKA (reference sequence). The CDR3 loop is CSASAGQDYGYTF. The CDR3 nucleotides read TGCAGTGCTAGTGCCGGACAGGACTATGGCTACACCTTC.

This clonotype was seen many times. The gene calls are TRBV7-2 and TRBJ2-1; TRBD2 matches at 7 bases. V was clipped by 5 bases and J by 10 bases; unmatched bases: 11. Germline V gene lookup returns CDR1 SGHTA and CDR2 FQGNSA. The CDR3 spans 14 residues. This CDR3 reads CASSPGTGRAEQFF. For the CDR3, the DNA is TGTGCCAGCAGCCCAGGGACTGGGAGGGCGGAGCAGTTCTTC. Full variable domain (remainder filled in from reference TRBV7-2 and TRBJ2-1): GAGVSQSPSNKVTEKGKDVELRCDPISGHTALYWYRQSLGQGLEFLIYFQGNSAPDKSGLPSDRFSAERTGGSVSTLTIQRTQQEDSAVYLCASSPGTGRAEQFFGPGTRLTVL.

This clonotype occurred a few times. The chain uses TRBV2 and TRBJ1-4; D might be TRBD1 (6 bases). Looked up from germline, CDR1 is SNHLY and CDR2 is FYNNEI. Trimming removed 3 bases at V and 2 bases at J, with 7 bases between. CDR3 size: 14 residues. CDR3 sequence reads: CASSDGQTNEKLFF. Written as DNA, the CDR3 is TGTGCCAGCAGTGACGGACAGACTAATGAAAAACTGTTTTTT. The full variable domain, completed using reference TRBV2 and TRBJ1-4, is EPEVTQTPSHQVTQMGQEVILRCVPISNHLYFYWYRQILGQKVEFLVSFYNNEISEKSEIFDDQFSVERPDGSNFTLKIRSTKLEDSAMYFCASSDGQTNEKLFFGSGTQLSVL.

V is TRBV7-9 and J is TRBJ2-5, with 8 bases matching TRBD1. Looked up from germline, CDR1 is SEHNR and CDR2 is FQNEAQ (reference sequence). This CDR3 contains 15 residues. The junction had 8 bases not matched to a gene; V was cut back by 4 bases and J by 4 bases. For the CDR3, the DNA is TGTGCCAGCAGCTCTGGACAGGGCAATGCAGAGACCCAGTACTTC. This encodes CASSSGQGNAETQYF. Based on the CDR3 plus reference TRBV7-9 and TRBJ2-5, the full variable domain is DTGVSQNPRHKITKRGQNVTFRCDPISEHNRLYWYRQTLGQGPEFLTYFQNEAQLEKSRLLSDRFSAERPKGSFSTLEIQRTEQGDSAMYLCASSSGQGNAETQYFGPGTRLLVL.

This chain connects TRBV20-1 to TRBJ2-6, with no clear D. CDR3 length equals 12 residues. V dropped 4 bases and J dropped 4 bases, with 5 bases sitting between them. Germline V gene lookup returns CDR1 DFQATT and CDR2 SNEGSKA (reference sequence). The CDR3 region is CSAMGGANVLTF. The DNA of the CDR3 is TGCAGTGCTATGGGAGGGGCCAACGTCCTGACTTTC.

This clonotype occurred many times. V gene TRBV28 combines with J gene TRBJ2-7; TRBD1 might be the D (5 bases). Germline values: CDR1 MDHEN, CDR2 SYDVKM. The CDR3 extends over 13 amino acids. V dropped 5 bases and J dropped 1 base, with 9 bases sitting between them. In DNA, the CDR3 is TGTGCCAGCAGTATAGACAGTTCCTACGAGCAGTACTTC. Protein: CASSIDSSYEQYF.

Many counts were recorded for this clonotype. The gene calls are TRBV20-1 and TRBJ2-5, with 9 bases identical to TRBD2. V was pared by 0 bases and J by 2 bases, with 4 bases of the junction left unmatched. The CDR3 extends over 15 amino acids. Germline lookup yields CDR1 DFQATT and CDR2 SNEGSKA (reference sequence). CDR3 in DNA: TGCAGTGCTAGAGATGCTAGCGGGGCACAAGAGACCCAGTACTTC. Translation gives CSARDASGAQETQYF.

This clonotype has more than one count but fewer than ten. The chain couples TRBV9 to TRBJ2-1; tentatively, D is TRBD1 (6 bases). The ends were cut back, 0 bases at V and 1 base at J, with 11 bases in the middle. Germline assignment: CDR1 SGDLS and CDR2 YYNGEE. This CDR3 is 16 amino acids long. Here the CDR3 reads CASSVVSGDSYNEQFF. CDR3 sequence (DNA): TGTGCCAGCAGCGTAGTATCAGGGGATTCCTACAATGAGCAGTTCTTC.

This clonotype was counted many times. The rearrangement uses TRBV7-3 and TRBJ2-2; D possibly corresponds to TRBD2 (6 bases). The CDR3 is 13 amino acids. The germline gives CDR1 SGHTA, CDR2 FQGTGA. Here the CDR3 reads CAKGTYGPGELFF. DNA for the CDR3: TGTGCTAAAGGGACTTATGGTCCCGGGGAGCTGTTTTTT. Supplemented by reference TRBV7-3 and TRBJ2-2, the full variable domain reads GAGVSQTPSNKVTEKGKYVELRCDPISGHTALYWYRQSLGQGPEFLIYFQGTGAADDSGLPNDRFFAVRPEGSVSTLKIQRTERGDSAVYLCAKGTYGPGELFFGEGSRLTVL.

This clonotype was counted ten times or more. This rearrangement joins TRBV7-9 to TRBJ2-2; 7 nucleotides align to TRBD1. V lost 4 bases, J lost 6 bases, and 11 bases stayed unmatched. CDR1 SEHNR and CDR2 FQNEAQ come from the germline V gene (reference sequence). The CDR3 loop spans 16 amino acids. The CDR3 reads CASSSNRGPLAGELFF. CDR3 nucleotides: TGTGCCAGCAGCTCGAACAGGGGACCTTTGGCCGGGGAGCTGTTTTTT. Together with reference TRBV7-9 and TRBJ2-2, the CDR3 gives the full variable domain: DTGVSQNPRHKITKRGQNVTFRCDPISEHNRLYWYRQTLGQGPEFLTYFQNEAQLEKSRLLSDRFSAERPKGSFSTLEIQRTEQGDSAMYLCASSSNRGPLAGELFFGEGSRLTVL.

There are many counts of this clonotype. CDR3 sequence: CASSVDSGTEAFF. The DNA of the CDR3 is TGTGCCAGCAGTGTCGATTCGGGCACTGAAGCTTTCTTT. This sequence joins TRBV6-6 and TRBJ1-1; no firm D call. The germline CDR1 and CDR2 sequences are MNHNY and SVGAGI (reference sequence). The CDR3 is made up of 13 amino acids. V was clipped by 5 bases and J by 4 bases, with 11 bases between them.

This clonotype was observed a handful of times. CDR3: CASSLNSGGRNEQFF. In DNA, the CDR3 is TGTGCCAGCAGCTTAAATTCGGGGGGGCGTAATGAGCAGTTCTTC. J is TRBJ2-1 and V is TRBV11-1; TRBD2 aligns across 8 bases. The CDR3 consists of 15 residues. Germline CDR1 SGHAT, CDR2 FQDESV (reference sequence). V gave up 2 bases and J gave up 7 bases; unmatched junction bases: 7.

This clonotype has a count of ten or more. V and J are TRBV5-1 and TRBJ2-3; D not certain. Trimming removed 0 bases from V and 2 bases from J, with 10 bases in between. CDR1 and CDR2 from the germline V gene are SGHRS and YFSETQ. The CDR3 covers 15 residues. The CDR3 region is CASSLGPTNTDTQYF. The CDR3 DNA is TGCGCCAGCAGCTTGGGGCCTACGAACACAGATACGCAGTATTTT.

This clonotype was found a few times. V usage is TRBV5-1 and J usage is TRBJ2-7, with TRBD2 matching over 8 bases. The germline V gene encodes CDR1 SGHRS and CDR2 YFSETQ. This CDR3 has 15 residues. J lost 5 bases, V lost 7 bases, and 14 bases had no gene match. CDR3: CASRRSGGPGDEQYF. The DNA for the CDR3 is TGCGCCAGCCGCCGGAGCGGGGGCCCCGGGGACGAGCAGTACTTC.